This T cell receptor beta chain came from a study of monozygotic twins with inflammatory bowel disease. Study results and limitations: Lower TCRbeta diversity (inverse Simpson) was seen in IBD patients than in healthy co-twins.

Worth noting for this clonotype: Its specificity is unknown.

Germline V gene lookup returns CDR1 KGHSH and CDR2 LQKENI. This CDR3 comprises 17 residues. TCRdb re-called the 5' RACE reads and shows each CDR3 protein once, DNA omitted. Recorded here are approximately 400,000 distinct CDR3 sequences; the top ten clones represent around 2.4%. Input material: blood. The TCR sequence derives from a human donor with ulcerative colitis or Crohn's disease, or a healthy co-twin of an affected twin (not recorded which). The chain couples TRBV18 to TRBJ2-2; the TRBD1 assignment by TCRdb is unverifiable without DNA. CDR3 sequence reads: CASSPLSGQVNTGELFF.